This entry concerns a single TCR beta chain. This may arise from a read error, as a much more abundant clone is one base away. This sample was included in a study of human T cells and chemical hapten exposure. Time point described: patch test 1, 2 weeks after DPC sensitization. The treatment is: therapeutic diphenylcyclopropenone sensitization with weekly scalp DPC. TCRdb reprocessed the RACE reads via MiXCR and lists one record per CDR3 protein. The repertoire includes a few hundred thousand distinct CDR3 sequences, roughly 5% of them detected once, and around 2.3% sits in the top ten. Germline V lookup: CDR1 SGHTA, CDR2 FQGNSA. The CDR3 spans 15 residues.

Sequenced material: whole blood, taken in connection with sensitization to the hapten diphenylcyclopropenone (DPC). The gene calls are TRBV7-2 and TRBJ2-7; 8 nucleotides align to TRBD2. The TCR sequence derives from a woman in her 50s with alopecia areata. Some clones in this sample may be carry-over from other donors' samples. The CDR3 here is CDSSLFPGGTYEQYF. CDR3 nucleotide sequence: TGTGACAGCAGCTTATTCCCGGGAGGGACCTACGAGCAGTACTTC.